One T cell receptor beta chain is described in this entry. The antigen remains unidentified. The time point was: newly diagnosed GD, antithyroid drugs for less than 3 months. The TCR library was prepared using RNA isolated from PBMCs. The data belong to a study of regulatory T cells in long-lasting Graves disease. Building the TCR beta libraries relied on iRepertoire HTBI primers, and CDR3 regions underwent Arm-PCR. One entry per CDR3 protein, called by TCRdb with MiXCR from the multiplex PCR reads. The data contain around 500,000 distinct CDR3 sequences, around 12% of them seen just once; the ten biggest clones take up about 8.3%. The germline gives CDR1 LGHDT, CDR2 YNNKEL (reference sequence). Trimming took 1 base from V and 7 from J, leaving 10 bases between them. The CDR3 spans 14 residues. General study findings and limits: Persistent Graves' patients showed a TCR diversity that was lower than that of newly diagnosed ones.

These records were also assigned to another study, of T cells in Graves' hyperthyroidism and ophthalmopathy. That study adds: The TCR CDR3 was amplified in a first-round RT-PCR using the HTBI primer set. Most thyroid clonotypes that were expanded above 0.001 also turned up in blood. Ophthalmopathy prediction by the model preceded onset by a median roughly 6 months.

The chain joins TRBV3-1 to TRBJ2-2; D gene ambiguous. The receptor was isolated from a woman aged 30 to 39 with Graves disease. Sequencing was performed on peripheral blood mononuclear cells (PBMCs), taken at new diagnosis, from a patient treated with antithyroid drugs. The CDR3 DNA sequence: TGTGCCAGCAGCCAAGCCTTGGGAATCGGGGAGCTGTTTTTT. Translating it yields CASSQALGIGELFF.